This T cell receptor beta chain was recovered during a study of regulatory T cells in long-lasting Graves disease. A note on this clonotype: Antigen: not known. Relative to the germline gene, one junction end is altered; a read error may explain this.

The CDR3 has 14 residues. The study's findings and limits: Accuracy may have suffered from the small sample size.

Arm-PCR of CDR3 regions and iRepertoire HTBI primers were used to build TCR beta libraries. TCRdb itself ran the multiplex PCR reads through MiXCR, one entry per CDR3 protein. The sample carries fewer than 550,000 distinct CDR3 sequences, 15% to 20% recorded once. The sample's time point: newly diagnosed GD, antithyroid drugs for less than 3 months. TCR sequences were obtained from RNA taken from PBMCs. The data also belong to a second study, concerning T cells in Graves' hyperthyroidism and ophthalmopathy. That source reports: Patients showing uncontrolled infection, other autoimmune disease, pregnancy or lactation were ineligible.

The V call is TRBV12-3 or TRBV12-4, the J call TRBJ1-6; no definite D call. The sample here was peripheral blood mononuclear cells (PBMCs), taken at new diagnosis, from a patient treated with antithyroid drugs. The sequence was obtained from a woman aged 35-60 years with Graves disease. CDR3 in DNA: TGTGCCAGCAGTATTGAGGGTTATAGTTCACCCCTCCACTTT. As protein: CASSIEGYSSPLHF.